Included here is one TCR beta chain sequence, with context. Its antigen is not identified. These data originate in a study of T cell responses to AZD1222 COVID-19 vaccine. For the study at large: Second-dose recipients at about 4 or about 12 weeks were treated as one pooled group.

The protocol was immunoSEQ multiplex PCR, while the TCRdb copy is restricted to in-frame clones and leaves out a portion. The sample consists of about 130,000 clones, about 86% of them appearing once. The ends lost 0 bases at V and 3 bases at J; junction bases unmatched: 3. CDR1 is ENHRY, CDR2 SYGVKD, per germline. This CDR3 has 16 residues. Study-level points and caveats: Most donors were white British, females outnumbered males, and clonal diversity was possibly underestimated. Per reports, nearly half of all spike-specific TCRs target regions that are unmutated in variants. Only after the peak T cell response were repertoires sampled.

This material consisted of peripheral blood, taken on day 0 of AZD1222 vaccination. This sequence joins TRBV10-3 and TRBJ2-2, with 8 bases identical to TRBD2. The TCR originated in an adult in good health. This CDR3 reads CAISESAGGYTGELFF. DNA for the CDR3: TGTGCCATCAGTGAGTCGGCGGGAGGCTACACCGGGGAGCTGTTTTTT.